Below, 15 T cell receptor beta chains from the same sample are listed, as sequenced in a study of CD8 T cells in ankylosing spondylitis. TCRdb re-called the 5' RACE reads through MiXCR, storing one row per CDR3 protein. The data contain about 400,000 distinct CDR3 sequences, more than 20% of them singletons. Material: blood, either unsorted or a sorted T cell fraction (not recorded which). These receptors came from a male donor with ankylosing spondylitis or in good health (not recorded which).

CDR3 protein: CSVTASYEQYF. The CDR3, as DNA: TGCAGCGTTACAGCCAGCTACGAGCAGTACTTC. V and J are TRBV29-1 and TRBJ2-7; D uncertain. V dropped 5 bases and J dropped 3 bases, with 8 bases sitting between them. Germline CDR1 is SQVTM and CDR2 is ANQGSEA. This CDR3 has 11 amino acids.

This clonotype has a handful of counts. J is TRBJ1-1 and V is TRBV12-3 or TRBV12-4; unclear D gene. CDR3 size: 16 residues. Trimming cost V 3 bases and J 2 bases, with 16 bases left between them. CDR3 coding DNA: TGTGCCAGCAGTTTGGTTGCAGAGGGTCAAAACACTGAAGCTTTCTTT. Translated: CASSLVAEGQNTEAFF.

This clonotype was recorded at least ten times. The chain uses TRBV6-5 and TRBJ2-2; D is perhaps TRBD1 (5 bases). The germline V gene encodes CDR1 MNHEY and CDR2 SVGAGI. Trimming pared 2 bases from V and 3 bases from J, leaving 10 bases between. This CDR3 region has 15 residues. CDR3 bases: TGTGCCAGCAGTTACCAGGGCCCCCACACCGGGGAGCTGTTTTTT. It codes for CASSYQGPHTGELFF.

This clonotype was observed a few times. The J gene is TRBJ2-2, the V gene TRBV29-1, with D tentatively TRBD1 (7 bases). The V gene's germline CDR1 is SQVTM and CDR2 ANQGSEA. CDR3 size: 15 residues. Trimming pared 4 bases from V and 0 bases from J, leaving 12 bases between. Here the CDR3 reads CSVVGGTANTGELFF. The DNA of the CDR3 is TGCAGCGTTGTAGGAGGGACAGCGAACACCGGGGAGCTGTTTTTT.

This clonotype was picked up a small number of times. The chain recombines TRBV29-1 with TRBJ2-7; D is perhaps TRBD1 or TRBD2 (5 bases each). In germline, CDR1 is SQVTM, CDR2 ANQGSEA. Trimming cost V 8 bases and J 4 bases, with 24 bases left between them. The CDR3 runs to 15 residues. In DNA form, the CDR3 reads TGCAGCCCTTGTCATCCAATGGGGGATCAATACGAGCAGTACTTC. This codes for CSPCHPMGDQYEQYF.

The V call is TRBV12-3 or TRBV12-4, the J call TRBJ2-7, with D hard to call. This CDR3 region has 13 residues. Trimming removed 1 base at V and 7 bases at J, with 11 bases between. The CDR3 is CASSLGPLREQYF. CDR3 DNA: TGTGCCAGCAGTTTAGGCCCCTTGAGGGAGCAGTACTTC.

This clonotype was detected a few times. This chain links TRBV12-3 or TRBV12-4 with TRBJ1-5, with a tentative D call TRBD1 (6 bases). The V end lost 6 bases, the J end lost 2 bases, and 11 bases lay between the germline ends. The CDR3 is 14 residues long. Written as DNA, the CDR3 is TGTGCCAGCAGATACAGGGATCGCAATCAGCCCCAGCATTTT. Translated: CASRYRDRNQPQHF.

The J gene is TRBJ2-3, the V gene TRBV10-3; D uncertain. The ends were cut back, 0 bases at V and 1 base at J, with 14 bases in the middle. The CDR3 totals 17 residues. Germline CDR1 is ENHRY and CDR2 is SYGVKD. CDR3 DNA: TGTGCCATCAGTGAGTCGCCTGCTAAAACCCGCACAGATACGCAGTATTTT. Protein: CAISESPAKTRTDTQYF.

This clonotype has a handful of counts. V gene TRBV7-9 combines with J gene TRBJ2-3, with 9 bases fitting TRBD1. In germline, CDR1 is SEHNR, CDR2 FQNEAQ (reference sequence). Unmatched junction bases numbered 9, after V lost 5 bases and J lost 3 bases. The CDR3 extends over 16 amino acids. DNA for the CDR3: TGTGCCAGCAGCCCCTACAGGGGGCAAGCGACAGATACGCAGTATTTT. Its protein is CASSPYRGQATDTQYF.

This clonotype has only a few counts. This chain links TRBV5-1 with TRBJ2-1, with TRBD2 matching 9 bases. The germline V gene encodes CDR1 SGHRS and CDR2 YFSETQ. V was clipped by 1 base and J by 0 bases; unmatched bases: 8. CDR3 length equals 18 residues. The CDR3 region has the DNA TGCGCCAGCAGCTTGTGGGTAGCGGGGGATATCTCCTACAATGAGCAGTTCTTC. This codes for CASSLWVAGDISYNEQFF.

This chain uses TRBV20-1 with TRBJ2-1; D possibly uses TRBD1 or TRBD2 (5 bases each). Looked up from germline, CDR1 is DFQATT and CDR2 is SNEGSKA (reference sequence). Trimming removed 0 bases at V and 5 bases at J, with 8 bases between. The CDR3 is 13 amino acids. This chain's CDR3 is CSARDLGDNEQFF. CDR3 coding DNA: TGCAGTGCTAGAGATTTGGGGGACAATGAGCAGTTCTTC.

This clonotype was detected many times. V usage is TRBV10-3 and J usage is TRBJ2-1; D may be TRBD1 (5 bases). Deletions cut 0 bases from V and 9 bases from J, with 12 bases between. This CDR3 is built from 14 residues. The germline V gene encodes CDR1 ENHRY and CDR2 SYGVKD. The CDR3 here is CAISESGLLGEQFF. The CDR3 coding sequence is TGTGCCATCAGTGAGTCGGGGCTCCTCGGTGAGCAGTTCTTC.

The chain carries TRBV5-1 and TRBJ2-7; 7 nucleotides agree with TRBD1. This CDR3 is 14 amino acids long. V lost 6 bases and J lost 0; bases outside the gene matches: 6. The germline CDR1 and CDR2 sequences are SGHRS and YFSETQ. CDR3 protein: CASIFAGGSYEQYF. For the CDR3, the DNA is TGCGCCAGCATCTTCGCAGGGGGCTCCTACGAGCAGTACTTC. Together with reference TRBV5-1 and TRBJ2-7, the CDR3 gives the full variable domain: KAGVTQTPRYLIKTRGQQVTLSCSPISGHRSVSWYQQTPGQGLQFLFEYFSETQRNKGNFPGRFSGRQFSNSRSEMNVSTLELGDSALYLCASIFAGGSYEQYFGPGTRLTVT.

This clonotype was observed a few times. The chain couples TRBV7-2 to TRBJ2-3; no reliable D call. The CDR3 length is 12 residues. Germline CDR1 SGHTA, CDR2 FQGNSA. The germline V and J ends were trimmed by 5 bases and 4 bases, with 7 bases remaining between them. The CDR3 DNA reads as TGTGCCAGCAGCAATGGACCAGATACGCAGTATTTT. This codes for CASSNGPDTQYF.

The CDR3 here is CASSFNTDGIQETQYF. DNA for the CDR3: TGTGCCAGCAGCTTCAATACGGACGGAATACAAGAGACCCAGTACTTC. The chain links TRBV7-9 to TRBJ2-5; D is ambiguous. The CDR3 loop spans 16 amino acids. The ends were cut back, 3 bases at V and 2 bases at J, with 16 bases in the middle. CDR1 is SEHNR and CDR2 is FQNEAQ in the germline V gene (reference sequence).